One TCR beta chain is described in this entry. The antigen remains undetermined. Germline CDR1 reads SGHVS; CDR2 reads FQNEAQ. The junction had 11 bases not matched to a gene; V was cut back by 7 bases and J by 4 bases. The CDR3 has 18 residues. CD8 cells classed as naive were CD45RO-negative and positively selected for CCR7, excluding terminally differentiated effector memory CD45RA+ cells. The data were taken from a study of shared clonotypes between healthy human individuals. General study results and limits: Naive subsets tended to show greater estimated richness than memory subsets.

Sequencing was at deep level. The repertoire was sequenced with immunoSEQ multiplex PCR; TCRdb's copy has only in-frame clones and lacks some. The sample has about 680,000 clones, 92% seen once. The receptor comes from a man younger than 45 in good health. The material sequenced was naive CD8+ T cells sorted from blood. V gene TRBV7-8 combines with J gene TRBJ2-1; 15 bases match TRBD2. For the CDR3, the DNA is TGTGCCAGCATTTCCGGGACTAGCGGGAGGATGGGTTACAATGAGCAGTTCTTC. This codes for CASISGTSGRMGYNEQFF. Looking up the rest from reference TRBV7-8 and TRBJ2-1 gives the full variable domain: GAGVSQSPRYKVAKRGQDVALRCDPISGHVSLFWYQQALGQGPEFLTYFQNEAQLDKSGLPSDRFFAERPEGSVSTLKIQRTQQEDSAVYLCASISGTSGRMGYNEQFFGPGTRLTVL.